These T cell receptor beta chains were read from a single sample in a study of shared clonotypes between healthy human individuals. TCRdb keeps only in-frame clones here, not all; method: immunoSEQ multiplex PCR. The table records 1.6 million or so clones, about 98.5% of them present only once. Source material: naive CD4+ T cells sorted from blood. These receptors were obtained from a man under 40 in good health. Each CDR3 is given with its conserved first and last residue. Fields, in order: clone size, D gene, CDR3 length, J gene, V gene, CDR3 DNA, CDR3 protein. The D gene is left open where the match is weak. Expanded clones get a size class; other rows say once, few or many, or leave the size out.

>-|-|13|TRBJ2-2|TRBV9
TGTGCCAGCAGCGTGGATGGCCGTGGGGAGCTGTTTTTT
CASSVDGRGELFF
>-|-|18|TRBJ2-5|TRBV5-8
TGTGCCAGCAGCTTGTACGGCAGGGGGGCCGGGGGAGGAGAGACCCAGTACTTC
CASSLYGRGAGGGETQYF
>once|-|15|TRBJ2-1|TRBV4-2
TGTGCCAGCAGCCAAGATCCTAGCTCCTACAATGAGCAGTTCTTC
CASSQDPSSYNEQFF
>-|-|15|TRBJ2-7|TRBV5-1
TGCGCCAGCAGCTTGGCTTCTGACAGGTCGTACGAGCAGTACTTC
CASSLASDRSYEQYF
>-|-|13|TRBJ2-7|TRBV5-1
TGCGCCAGCAGCCTTAGTTTACCCTACGAGCAGTACTTC
CASSLSLPYEQYF
>-|-|15|TRBJ2-1|TRBV7-8
TGTGCCAGCAGGTTAGCTGAATCAAGCCACAATGAGCAGTTCTTC
CASRLAESSHNEQFF
>-|-|14|TRBJ2-5|TRBV5-1
TGCGCCAGCAGCTTGGCCGTAAACCAGGAGACCCAGTACTTC
CASSLAVNQETQYF
>-|-|15|TRBJ1-5|TRBV6-1
TGTGCCAGCAGTGAAGCGGAGGGTTGGCGTCAGCCCCAGCATTTT
CASSEAEGWRQPQHF
>-|TRBD1|16|TRBJ2-1|TRBV27
TGTGCCAGCAGTTTACCCTCCGGGACAGGGTACAATGAGCAGTTCTTC
CASSLPSGTGYNEQFF
>-|-|16|TRBJ2-3|TRBV5-1
TGCGCCAGCAGCTTGCCAGCTACGGGAGCAACAGATACGCAGTATTTT
CASSLPATGATDTQYF
>-|-|11|TRBJ2-1|TRBV7-9
TGTGCCAGCAGCCCAGGCAATGAGCAGTTCTTC
CASSPGNEQFF
>-|-|12|TRBJ2-5|TRBV7-2
TGTGCCAGCGCCTTGAGAGGGGAGACCCAGTACTTC
CASALRGETQYF
>-|TRBD1|15|TRBJ1-2|TRBV19
TGTGCCAGTAGTATGGGGACAGACCTCAACTATGGCTACACCTTC
CASSMGTDLNYGYTF
>-|-|13|TRBJ2-5|TRBV28
TGTGCCAGCAGTTTCCCAGGGAGGGAGACCCAGTACTTC
CASSFPGRETQYF
>-|-|16|TRBJ2-3|TRBV9
TGTGCCAGCAGCACACCGCCGGGGGCACACACAGATACGCAGTATTTT
CASSTPPGAHTDTQYF
>once|-|14|TRBJ2-3|TRBV5-1
TGCGCCAGCAGAGGTTCGGCTAGCACAGATACGCAGTATTTT
CASRGSASTDTQYF
>-|TRBD2|18|TRBJ2-1|TRBV18
TGTGCCAGCTCACCACCGGGACTAGCGGGGGGACCCCCCAATGAGCAGTTCTTC
CASSPPGLAGGPPNEQFF